Shown below are 8 T cell receptor beta chains from a single sample sequenced in a study of neurological immune-mediated disorders (dated by TCRdb to about 2019). The library came from 5' RACE. The listed sequencing device is Illumina HiSeq 2500. The public reads were reprocessed in TCRdb via fastp at Q25 and MiXCR, keeping in-frame beta chains. One record per CDR3 amino acid sequence lists the most common genes and DNA. Counted in this sample were 45,000 to 50,000 distinct CDR3 sequences; about 25% of them appeared once. Clones ranked in the top ten supply approximately 23% of the sample. Sequences were obtained from PBMCs. These receptors came from a woman aged 70-85 years in good health.

This clonotype was recorded at least ten times. The CDR3 here is CASSLAKGGGELFF. CDR3 sequence (DNA): TGTGCCAGCAGCTTGGCGAAGGGAGGAGGGGAGCTGTTTTTT. The V call is TRBV7-3, the J call TRBJ2-2, with D possibly TRBD2 on 6 matching bases. CDR3 length: 14 amino acids. From germline, CDR1 is SGHTA and CDR2 FQGTGA. V was trimmed by 3 bases and J by 8 bases, leaving 13 bases between them.

This clonotype was seen many times. The chain carries TRBV7-2 and TRBJ2-7; D gene uncertain. CDR3 length: 12 residues. CDR1 SGHTA and CDR2 FQGNSA come from the germline V gene. The germline V and J ends were trimmed by 5 bases and 0 bases, with 5 bases remaining between them. CDR3 DNA sequence: TGTGCCAGCAGCGACCCCTCCTACGAGCAGTACTTC. Residues: CASSDPSYEQYF.

This clonotype was found a few times. The chain links TRBV18 to TRBJ2-7, with 7 bases lining up with TRBD1. The germline V gene encodes CDR1 KGHSH and CDR2 LQKENI. The CDR3 has 13 amino acids. V lost 4 bases, J lost 7 bases, and 7 bases stayed unmatched. CDR3 nucleotide sequence: TGTGCCAGCTCACAAGACAGGGCAAGAGAGCAGTACTTC. This sequence encodes CASSQDRAREQYF.

The sample holds many counts of this clonotype. The CDR3 DNA is TGCAGTGCTAGAGATGCGAGGGCAGGCTACGAGCAGTACTTC. It encodes CSARDARAGYEQYF. The chain employs TRBV20-1 and TRBJ2-7, with D possibly matching TRBD2 (5 bases). Trimming removed 0 bases at V and 3 bases at J, with 12 bases between. Per germline, CDR1 DFQATT and CDR2 SNEGSKA (reference sequence). The CDR3 has 14 amino acids.

This clonotype was observed at least ten times. The chain joins TRBV28 to TRBJ2-7; TRBD2 agrees at 10 bases. Trimming cost V 9 bases and J 3 bases; bases outside gene matches: 8. CDR3 length: 14 residues. CDR1 MDHEN and CDR2 SYDVKM come from the germline V gene. CDR3 DNA sequence: TGTGCCAGTAGACTAGCGGGCAATTACTACGAGCAGTACTTC. Its protein is CASRLAGNYYEQYF. The full variable domain, its missing parts supplied by reference TRBV28 and TRBJ2-7, is DVKVTQSSRYLVKRTGEKVFLECVQDMDHENMFWYRQDPGLGLRLIYFSYDVKMKEKGDIPEGYSVSREKKERFSLILESASTNQTSMYLCASRLAGNYYEQYFGPGTRLTVT.

This clonotype was observed at least ten times. The chain joins TRBV5-1 to TRBJ2-5; either TRBD1 or TRBD2 may supply D (5 bases each). CDR1 and CDR2 (germline): SGHRS, YFSETQ. V lost 3 bases to trimming and J lost 3 bases, with 15 bases between them. This CDR3 has 15 residues. CDR3 nucleotides: TGCGCCAGCAGCTCCGGGACCGCGGAAAAAGAGACCCAGTACTTC. Translation: CASSSGTAEKETQYF.

In this sample, this clonotype turned up a few times. The chain recombines TRBV6-1 with TRBJ2-1; 11 positions agree with TRBD1. This CDR3 region has 14 residues. Germline CDR1 reads MNHNS; CDR2 reads SASEGT. Trimming removed 6 bases from V and 7 bases from J; junction bases left unmatched: 5. DNA of the CDR3: TGTGCCAGCAGGGCGGACAGGGGGCCAAATGAGCAGTTCTTC. Its translation: CASRADRGPNEQFF.

There are many counts of this clonotype. The CDR3 coding sequence is TGTGCCACCAGCCCGCGGTGGACTAGCGGATTCAATGAGCAGTTCTTC. Amino acid sequence: CATSPRWTSGFNEQFF. The chain uses TRBV15 and TRBJ2-1; 10 positions match TRBD2. Looked up from germline, CDR1 is LNHNV and CDR2 is YYDKDF (reference sequence). After removal of 5 bases from V and 6 bases from J, the junction contained 10 bases not matched to a gene. The CDR3 consists of 16 residues.